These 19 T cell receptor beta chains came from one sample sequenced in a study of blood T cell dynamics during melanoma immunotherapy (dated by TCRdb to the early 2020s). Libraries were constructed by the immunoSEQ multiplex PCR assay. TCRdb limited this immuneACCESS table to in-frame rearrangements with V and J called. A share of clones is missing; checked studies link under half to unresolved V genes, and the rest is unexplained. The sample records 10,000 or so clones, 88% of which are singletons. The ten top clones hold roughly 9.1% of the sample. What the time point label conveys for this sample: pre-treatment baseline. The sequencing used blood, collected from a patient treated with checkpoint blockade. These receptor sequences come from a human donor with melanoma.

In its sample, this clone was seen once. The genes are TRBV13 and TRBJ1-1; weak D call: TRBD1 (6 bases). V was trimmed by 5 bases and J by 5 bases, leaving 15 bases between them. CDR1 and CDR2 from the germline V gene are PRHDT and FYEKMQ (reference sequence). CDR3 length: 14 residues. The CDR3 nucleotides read TGTGCCAGCAGCCTCTTCGGGGGCCAAACTGAAGCTTTCTTT. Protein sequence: CASSLFGGQTEAFF.

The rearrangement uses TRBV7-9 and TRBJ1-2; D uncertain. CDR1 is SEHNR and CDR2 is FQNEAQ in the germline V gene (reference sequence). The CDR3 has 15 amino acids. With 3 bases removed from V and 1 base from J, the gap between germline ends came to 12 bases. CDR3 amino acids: CASSFGPIINYGYTF. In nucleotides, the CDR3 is TGTGCCAGCAGCTTCGGCCCGATAATTAACTATGGCTACACCTTC.

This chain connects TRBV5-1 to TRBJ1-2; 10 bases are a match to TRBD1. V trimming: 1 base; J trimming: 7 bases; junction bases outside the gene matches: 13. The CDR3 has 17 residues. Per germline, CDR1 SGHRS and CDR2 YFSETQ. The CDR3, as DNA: TGCGCCAGCAGCTTGAAGACAGGGGGCGATCAAGGAGGTGGCTACACCTTC. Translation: CASSLKTGGDQGGGYTF.

CDR3: CASNLDGGRGGYTF. The CDR3 bases are TGTGCCAGCAACCTCGATGGGGGGCGAGGTGGCTACACCTTC. This rearrangement joins TRBV2 to TRBJ1-2; tentatively, D is TRBD1 (6 bases). The V end was cut by 7 bases, the J end by 7 bases, with 19 bases between. The germline V gene has CDR1 SNHLY and CDR2 FYNNEI. This CDR3 comprises 14 residues.

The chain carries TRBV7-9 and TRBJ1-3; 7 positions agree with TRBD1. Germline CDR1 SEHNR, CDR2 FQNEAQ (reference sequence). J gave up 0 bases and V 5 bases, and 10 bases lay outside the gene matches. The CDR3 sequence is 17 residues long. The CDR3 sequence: CASSQIRTGVSGNTIYF. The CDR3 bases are TGTGCCAGCAGCCAGATCCGGACAGGAGTCTCTGGAAACACCATATATTTT.

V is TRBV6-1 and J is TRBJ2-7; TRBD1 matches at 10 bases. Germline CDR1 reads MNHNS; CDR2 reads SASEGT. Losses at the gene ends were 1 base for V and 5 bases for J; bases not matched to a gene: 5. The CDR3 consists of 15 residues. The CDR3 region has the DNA TGTGCCAGCAGTGAAGAGGTGACAGGGGGCCACGAGCAGTACTTC. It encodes CASSEEVTGGHEQYF.

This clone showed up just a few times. CDR3 bases: TGCAGCGTTGAAGGGGGACTAGCAGGGGCAGATACGCAGTATTTT. Translation: CSVEGGLAGADTQYF. V usage is TRBV29-1 and J usage is TRBJ2-3; 9 positions agree with TRBD2. V was pared by 1 base and J by 4 bases, with 6 bases of the junction left unmatched. The CDR3 consists of 15 residues. Germline-derived CDR1 and CDR2 are SQVTM and ANQGSEA.

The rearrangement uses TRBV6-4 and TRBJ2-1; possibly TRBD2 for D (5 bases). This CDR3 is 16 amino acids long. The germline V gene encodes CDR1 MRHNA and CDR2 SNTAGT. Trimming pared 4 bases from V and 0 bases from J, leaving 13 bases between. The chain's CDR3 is CASSGETSSSYNEQFF. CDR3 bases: TGTGCCAGCAGTGGGGAGACTTCGAGCTCCTACAATGAGCAGTTCTTC.

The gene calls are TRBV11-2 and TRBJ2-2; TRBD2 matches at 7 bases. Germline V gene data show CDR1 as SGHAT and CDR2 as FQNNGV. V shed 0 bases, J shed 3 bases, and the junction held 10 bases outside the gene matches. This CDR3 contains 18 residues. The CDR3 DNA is TGTGCCAGCAGCTTAGATTCGGGGAGCGGGATTGACACCGGGGAGCTGTTTTTT. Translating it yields CASSLDSGSGIDTGELFF.

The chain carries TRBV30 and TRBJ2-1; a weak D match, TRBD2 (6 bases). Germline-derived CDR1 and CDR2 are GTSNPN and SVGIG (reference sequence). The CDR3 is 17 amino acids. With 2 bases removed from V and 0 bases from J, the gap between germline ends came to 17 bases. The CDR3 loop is CAWSFPLEGISYNEQFF. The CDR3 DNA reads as TGTGCCTGGAGTTTCCCCCTGGAGGGGATCTCCTACAATGAGCAGTTCTTC.

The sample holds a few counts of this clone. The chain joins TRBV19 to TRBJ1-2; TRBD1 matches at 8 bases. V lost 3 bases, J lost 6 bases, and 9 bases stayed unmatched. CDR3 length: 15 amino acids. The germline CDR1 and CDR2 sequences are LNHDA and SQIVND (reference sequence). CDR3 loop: CASSISAGGRHGYTF. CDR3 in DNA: TGTGCCAGTAGTATCTCAGCAGGGGGCAGGCATGGCTACACCTTC.

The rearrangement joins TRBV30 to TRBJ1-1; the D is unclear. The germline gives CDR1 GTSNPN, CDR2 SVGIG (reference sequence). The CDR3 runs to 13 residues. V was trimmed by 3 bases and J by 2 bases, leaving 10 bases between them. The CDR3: CAWRGSTNTEAFF. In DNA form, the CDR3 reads TGTGCCTGGAGAGGCAGTACTAACACTGAAGCTTTCTTT.

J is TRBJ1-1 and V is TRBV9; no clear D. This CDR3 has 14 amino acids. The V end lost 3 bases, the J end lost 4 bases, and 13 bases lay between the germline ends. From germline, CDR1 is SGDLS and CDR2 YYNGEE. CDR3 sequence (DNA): TGTGCCAGCAGCGCTGGACGTGGTGCCACTGAAGCTTTCTTT. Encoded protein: CASSAGRGATEAFF.

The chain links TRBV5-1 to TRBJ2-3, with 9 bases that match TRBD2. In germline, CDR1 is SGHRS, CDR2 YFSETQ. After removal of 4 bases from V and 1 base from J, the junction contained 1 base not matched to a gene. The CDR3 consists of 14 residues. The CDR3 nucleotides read TGCGCCAGCAGCCGGACTAGCGGCACAGATACGCAGTATTTT. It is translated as CASSRTSGTDTQYF.

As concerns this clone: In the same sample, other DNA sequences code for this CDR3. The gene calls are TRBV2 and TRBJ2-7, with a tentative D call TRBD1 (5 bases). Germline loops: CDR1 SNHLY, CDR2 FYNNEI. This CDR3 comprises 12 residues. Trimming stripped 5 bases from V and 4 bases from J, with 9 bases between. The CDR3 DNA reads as TGTGCCAGCAGTCCCCAGGGTTACGAGCAGTACGTC. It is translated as CASSPQGYEQYV.

CDR3 in DNA: TGTGCCAGCAGCTTGCTAGGGAACTATGGCTACACCTTC. Protein product: CASSLLGNYGYTF. The chain uses TRBV5-4 and TRBJ1-2; D call uncertain. This CDR3 is 13 amino acids long. Deletions cut 1 base from V and 2 bases from J, with 6 bases between. CDR1 is SGHNT, CDR2 YYREEE, per germline (reference sequence).

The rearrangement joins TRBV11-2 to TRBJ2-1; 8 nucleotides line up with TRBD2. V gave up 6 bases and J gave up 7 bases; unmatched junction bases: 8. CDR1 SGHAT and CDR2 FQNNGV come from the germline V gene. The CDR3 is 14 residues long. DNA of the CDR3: TGTGCCAGCAGTATAGTGGTAGCGGGAAATGAGCAGTTCTTC. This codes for CASSIVVAGNEQFF. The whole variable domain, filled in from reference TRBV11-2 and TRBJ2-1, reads EAGVAQSPRYKIIEKRQSVAFWCNPISGHATLYWYQQILGQGPKLLIQFQNNGVVDDSQLPKDRFSAERLKGVDSTLKIQPAKLEDSAVYLCASSIVVAGNEQFFGPGTRLTVL.

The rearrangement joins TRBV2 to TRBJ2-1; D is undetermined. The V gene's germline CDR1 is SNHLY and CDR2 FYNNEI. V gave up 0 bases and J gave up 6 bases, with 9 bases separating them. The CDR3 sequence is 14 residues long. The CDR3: CASSEAGGLNEQFF. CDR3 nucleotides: TGTGCCAGCAGTGAAGCGGGCGGCCTCAATGAGCAGTTCTTC.

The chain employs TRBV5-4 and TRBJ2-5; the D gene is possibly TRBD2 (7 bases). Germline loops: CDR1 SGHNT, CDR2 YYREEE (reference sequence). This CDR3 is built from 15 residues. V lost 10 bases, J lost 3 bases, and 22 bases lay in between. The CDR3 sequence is CACRWGGAPEETQYF. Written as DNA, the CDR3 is TGTGCCTGCCGATGGGGGGGCGCCCCCGAAGAGACCCAGTACTTC.